Below, 9 T cell receptor beta chains from the same sample are listed, as sequenced in a study of T cell responses to AZD1222 COVID-19 vaccine. Here immunoSEQ multiplex PCR was the method, and the copy in TCRdb shows in-frame clones only, minus some. This sample has more than 100,000 clones, with about 90% found just once. The specimen was peripheral blood, collected on day 0 of AZD1222 vaccination. Source of these receptors: an adult in good health.

V usage is TRBV9 and J usage is TRBJ1-4; D is ambiguous. The CDR3 is 13 amino acids. V was shortened by 4 bases and J by 4 bases, with 8 bases between the two germline ends. Germline lookup yields CDR1 SGDLS and CDR2 YYNGEE. CDR3 loop: CASSPGNNEKLFF. CDR3 nucleotide sequence: TGTGCCAGCAGCCCGGGGAATAATGAAAAACTGTTTTTT.

The chain couples TRBV6-4 to TRBJ2-1; 12 bases agree with TRBD2. V was clipped by 4 bases and J by 7 bases; unmatched bases: 5. The CDR3 contains 15 residues. CDR1 MRHNA and CDR2 SNTAGT come from the germline V gene. In nucleotides, the CDR3 is TGTGCCAGCAGTGCCCTAGCGGGGGGGCAAAATGAGCAGTTCTTC. This gives the protein CASSALAGGQNEQFF.

This chain joins TRBV28 and TRBJ2-1; 9 positions agree with TRBD2. CDR3 length: 13 residues. Germline assignment: CDR1 MDHEN and CDR2 SYDVKM. V lost 6 bases to trimming and J lost 7 bases; unmatched junction nucleotides: 4. The CDR3, as DNA: TGTGCCAGCAGAGCGGGAGGCCGGAATGAGCAGTTCTTC. Translated, it gives CASRAGGRNEQFF.

The chain is built from TRBV7-8 and TRBJ1-5, with D perhaps TRBD1 (5 bases). This CDR3 is built from 15 residues. Looked up from germline, CDR1 is SGHVS and CDR2 is FQNEAQ. V shed 5 bases and J shed 7 bases, with 18 bases lying between them. CDR3 region: CASSPSPGRNQPQHF. CDR3 sequence (DNA): TGTGCCAGCAGCCCTTCCCCAGGGCGGAACCAGCCCCAGCATTTT.

This chain joins TRBV5-1 and TRBJ1-5, with D uncertain. This CDR3 has 14 amino acids. V shed 5 bases and J shed 0 bases, with 9 bases lying between them. Germline V lookup: CDR1 SGHRS, CDR2 YFSETQ. CDR3 loop: CASRERDSNQPQHF. CDR3 nucleotides: TGCGCCAGCAGGGAAAGGGATAGCAATCAGCCCCAGCATTTT.

The chain combines TRBV28 with TRBJ1-1; D uncertain. The CDR3 has 13 amino acids. The V end was cut by 0 bases, the J end by 5 bases, with 7 bases between. Germline V gene lookup returns CDR1 MDHEN and CDR2 SYDVKM. The DNA of the CDR3 is TGTGCCAGCAGTTTATGGGGCATGACTGAAGCTTTCTTT. Translation: CASSLWGMTEAFF.

The chain recombines TRBV10-2 with TRBJ2-2; D is undetermined. Germline CDR1 is WSHSY and CDR2 is SAAADI. V shed 6 bases and J shed 5 bases, with 4 bases lying between them. This CDR3 is 11 amino acids long. For the CDR3, the DNA is TGCGCCAGCAGGTGGACCGGGGAGCTGTTTTTT. Translation gives CASRWTGELFF.

The chain employs TRBV5-6 and TRBJ2-7, with TRBD1 matching 7 bases. The ends lost 4 bases at V and 2 bases at J; junction bases unmatched: 9. In germline, CDR1 is SGHDT, CDR2 YYEEEE. The CDR3 sequence is 15 residues long. The CDR3 is CASSPGQDRPYEQYF. The CDR3 DNA sequence: TGTGCCAGCAGCCCTGGACAGGATCGCCCCTACGAGCAGTACTTC.

This chain connects TRBV7-2 to TRBJ1-2; TRBD1 matches at 7 bases. The CDR3 runs to 18 residues. Trimming removed 2 bases from V and 4 bases from J; junction bases left unmatched: 16. Germline loops: CDR1 SGHTA, CDR2 FQGNSA. In nucleotides, the CDR3 is TGTGCCAGCAGCTTAATATCTTGGGGACAGCCAAAAATCTATGGCTACACCTTC. Amino acids: CASSLISWGQPKIYGYTF.